This T cell receptor (beta chain) was sequenced during a study of T cells after yellow fever vaccination. As for the study in general: Preparing low-cell-number fractions relied on SMART-Seq v4 Ultra Low Input. Study-wide findings and caveats: Clonotypes shared by both compartments, CD4 and CD8, made up a small share.

Template-switching 5'RACE yielded the TCR cDNA; a universal primer site and UMIs were added in the process. Each CDR3 protein gets one entry after TCRdb re-called the 5' RACE reads with MiXCR. The profile shows roughly 520,000 distinct CDR3 sequences, roughly 22% of them singletons. About this clonotype itself: Its target is unknown.

This CDR3 contains 14 residues. Germline V gene data show CDR1 as SGHNT and CDR2 as YYREEE (reference sequence). The V and J ends lost 3 bases and 2 bases respectively, with 11 bases between them. The chain couples TRBV5-4 to TRBJ2-5; D is possibly TRBD1 (6 bases). The specimen was PBMCs, collected roughly 20 days after the first yellow fever vaccination. The source is a man in his late teens or twenties who received the YFV17D yellow fever vaccine. The CDR3 region has the DNA TGTGCCAGCAGCTCTGGACAGACACAAGAGACCCAGTACTTC. This encodes CASSSGQTQETQYF.